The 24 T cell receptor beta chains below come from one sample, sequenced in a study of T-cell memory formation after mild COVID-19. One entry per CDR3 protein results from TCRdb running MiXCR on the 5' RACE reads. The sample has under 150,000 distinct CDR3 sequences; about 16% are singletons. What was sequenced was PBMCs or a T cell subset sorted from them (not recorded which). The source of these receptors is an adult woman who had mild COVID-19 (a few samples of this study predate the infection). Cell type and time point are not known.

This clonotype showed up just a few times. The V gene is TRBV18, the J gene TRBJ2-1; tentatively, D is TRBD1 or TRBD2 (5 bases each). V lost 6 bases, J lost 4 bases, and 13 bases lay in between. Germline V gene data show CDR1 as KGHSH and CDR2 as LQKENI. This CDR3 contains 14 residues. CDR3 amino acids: CASSRGGLYNEQFF. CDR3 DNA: TGTGCCAGCTCCCGGGGCGGCCTATACAATGAGCAGTTCTTC.

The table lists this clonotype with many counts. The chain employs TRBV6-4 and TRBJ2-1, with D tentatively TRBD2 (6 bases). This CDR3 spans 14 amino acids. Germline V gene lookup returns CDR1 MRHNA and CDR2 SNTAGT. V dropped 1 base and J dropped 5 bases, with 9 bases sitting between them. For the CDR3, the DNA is TGTGCCAGCAGTGACTTGGGGGGTAACAATGAGCAGTTCTTC. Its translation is CASSDLGGNNEQFF.

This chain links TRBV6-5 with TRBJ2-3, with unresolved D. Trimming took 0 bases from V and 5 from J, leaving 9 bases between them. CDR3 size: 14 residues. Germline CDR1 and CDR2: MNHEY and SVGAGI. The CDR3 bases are TGTGCCAGCAGTTACTCAGGCAGAGTAGATACGCAGTATTTT. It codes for CASSYSGRVDTQYF.

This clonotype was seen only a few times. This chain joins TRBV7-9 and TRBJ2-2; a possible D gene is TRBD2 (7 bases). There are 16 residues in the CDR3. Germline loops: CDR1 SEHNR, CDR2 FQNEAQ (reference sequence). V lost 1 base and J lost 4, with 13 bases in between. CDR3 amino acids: CASSLGSGGRTGELFF. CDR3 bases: TGTGCCAGCAGCTTAGGATCGGGGGGCCGCACCGGGGAGCTGTTTTTT.

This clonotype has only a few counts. The chain's CDR3 is CASSPFWGQGAQETQYF. The DNA for the CDR3 is TGTGCCAGCAGCCCCTTCTGGGGACAGGGGGCCCAAGAGACCCAGTACTTC. The chain uses TRBV9 and TRBJ2-5, with 12 bases matching TRBD1. The germline gives CDR1 SGDLS, CDR2 YYNGEE. The CDR3 has 17 amino acids. Unmatched junction bases numbered 8, after V lost 4 bases and J lost 1 base.

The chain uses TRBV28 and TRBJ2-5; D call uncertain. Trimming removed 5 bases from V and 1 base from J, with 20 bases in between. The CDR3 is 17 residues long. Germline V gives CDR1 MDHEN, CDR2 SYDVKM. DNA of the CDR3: TGTGCCAGCAGTGTCCCGGGCTTACACTCGTTCCAAGAGACCCAGTACTTC. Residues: CASSVPGLHSFQETQYF.

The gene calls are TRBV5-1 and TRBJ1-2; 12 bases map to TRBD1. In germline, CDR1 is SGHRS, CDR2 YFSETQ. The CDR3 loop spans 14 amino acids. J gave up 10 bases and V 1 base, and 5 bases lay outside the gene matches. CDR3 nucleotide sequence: TGCGCCAGCAGCTTGCCGGGACAGGGGGCCGACTACACCTTC. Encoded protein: CASSLPGQGADYTF.

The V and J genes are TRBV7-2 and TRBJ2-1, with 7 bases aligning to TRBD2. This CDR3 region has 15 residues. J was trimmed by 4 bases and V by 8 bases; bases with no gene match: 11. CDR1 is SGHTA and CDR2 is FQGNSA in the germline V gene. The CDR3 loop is CASSSVGGGYNEQFF. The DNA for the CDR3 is TGTGCCAGCTCCTCTGTGGGGGGGGGATACAATGAGCAGTTCTTC.

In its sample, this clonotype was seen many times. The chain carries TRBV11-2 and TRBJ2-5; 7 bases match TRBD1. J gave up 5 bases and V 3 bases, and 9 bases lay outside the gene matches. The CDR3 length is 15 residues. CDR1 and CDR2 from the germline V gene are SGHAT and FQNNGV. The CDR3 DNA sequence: TGTGCCAGCAGCTTTCTCAGGGGGTTTGGGGAGACCCAGTACTTC. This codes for CASSFLRGFGETQYF.

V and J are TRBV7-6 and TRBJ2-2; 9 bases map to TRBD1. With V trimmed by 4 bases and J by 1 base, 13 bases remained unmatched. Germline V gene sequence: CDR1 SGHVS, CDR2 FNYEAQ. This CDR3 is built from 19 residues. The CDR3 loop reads CASSSDRGKILVNTGELFF. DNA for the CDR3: TGTGCCAGCAGCTCGGACAGGGGAAAGATACTGGTGAACACCGGGGAGCTGTTTTTT. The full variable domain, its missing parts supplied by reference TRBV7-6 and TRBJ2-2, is GAGVSQSPRYKVTKRGQDVALRCDPISGHVSLYWYRQALGQGPEFLTYFNYEAQQDKSGLPNDRFSAERPEGSISTLTIQRTEQRDSAMYRCASSSDRGKILVNTGELFFGEGSRLTVL.

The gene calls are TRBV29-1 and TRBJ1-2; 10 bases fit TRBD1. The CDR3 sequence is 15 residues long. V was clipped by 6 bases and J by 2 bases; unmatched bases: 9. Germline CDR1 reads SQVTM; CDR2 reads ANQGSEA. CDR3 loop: CSVREPGQGNYGYTF. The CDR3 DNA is TGCAGCGTGAGAGAACCGGGACAGGGGAACTATGGCTACACCTTC.

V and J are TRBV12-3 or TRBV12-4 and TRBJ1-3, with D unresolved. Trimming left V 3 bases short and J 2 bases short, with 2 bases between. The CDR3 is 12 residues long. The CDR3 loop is CASSFAGNTIYF. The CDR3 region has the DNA TGTGCCAGCAGTTTTGCTGGAAACACCATATATTTT.

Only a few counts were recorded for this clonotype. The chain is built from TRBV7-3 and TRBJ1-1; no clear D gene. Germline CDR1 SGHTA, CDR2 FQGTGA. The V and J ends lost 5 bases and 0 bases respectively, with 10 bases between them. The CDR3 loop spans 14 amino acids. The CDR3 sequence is CASSTQGLNTEAFF. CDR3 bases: TGTGCCAGCAGCACCCAAGGACTGAACACTGAAGCTTTCTTT.

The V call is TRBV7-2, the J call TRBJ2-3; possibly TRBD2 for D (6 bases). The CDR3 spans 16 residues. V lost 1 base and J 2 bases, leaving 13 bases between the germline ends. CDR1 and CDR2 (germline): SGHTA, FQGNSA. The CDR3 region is CASSLEAGLFTDTQYF. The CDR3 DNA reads TGTGCCAGCAGCTTAGAGGCGGGGCTTTTCACAGATACGCAGTATTTT.

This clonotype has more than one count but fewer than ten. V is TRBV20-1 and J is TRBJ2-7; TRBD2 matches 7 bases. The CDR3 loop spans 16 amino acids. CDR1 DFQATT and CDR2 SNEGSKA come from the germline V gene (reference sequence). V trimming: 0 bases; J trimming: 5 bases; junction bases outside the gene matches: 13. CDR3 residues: CSARELGRESVDEQYF. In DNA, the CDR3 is TGCAGTGCTAGAGAGCTCGGGCGGGAGTCTGTCGACGAGCAGTACTTC.

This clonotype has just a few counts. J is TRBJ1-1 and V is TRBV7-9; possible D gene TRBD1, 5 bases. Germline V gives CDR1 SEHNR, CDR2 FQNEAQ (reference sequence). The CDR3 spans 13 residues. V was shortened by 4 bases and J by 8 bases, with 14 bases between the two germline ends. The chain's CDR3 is CASSSPGRIEAFF. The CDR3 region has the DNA TGTGCCAGCAGCTCTCCGGGACGGATAGAAGCTTTCTTT.

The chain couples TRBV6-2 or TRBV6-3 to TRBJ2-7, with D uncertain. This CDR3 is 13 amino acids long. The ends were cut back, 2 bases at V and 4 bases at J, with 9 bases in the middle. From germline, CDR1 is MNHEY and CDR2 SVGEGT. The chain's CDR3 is CASSYLPGYEQYF. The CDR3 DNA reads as TGTGCCAGCAGTTACCTACCAGGATACGAGCAGTACTTC.

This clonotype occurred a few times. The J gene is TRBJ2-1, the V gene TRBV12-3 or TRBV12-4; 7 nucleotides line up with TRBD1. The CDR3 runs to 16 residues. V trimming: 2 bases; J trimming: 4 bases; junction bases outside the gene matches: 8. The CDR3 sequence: CASSLLRGRDYNEQFF. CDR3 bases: TGTGCCAGCAGTTTACTGAGGGGGCGAGATTACAATGAGCAGTTCTTC.

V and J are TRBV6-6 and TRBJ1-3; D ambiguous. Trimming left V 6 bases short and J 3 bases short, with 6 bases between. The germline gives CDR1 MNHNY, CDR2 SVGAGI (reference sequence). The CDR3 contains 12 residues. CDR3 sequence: CASSPRGNTIYF. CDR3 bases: TGTGCCAGCAGCCCCCGTGGAAACACCATATATTTT.

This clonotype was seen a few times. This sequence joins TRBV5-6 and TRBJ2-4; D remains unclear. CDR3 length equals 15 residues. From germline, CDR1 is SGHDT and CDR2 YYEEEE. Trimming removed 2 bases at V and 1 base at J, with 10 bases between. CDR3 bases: TGTGCCAGCAGCTTTTGGGCGTTGGCCAAAAACATTCAGTACTTC. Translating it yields CASSFWALAKNIQYF.

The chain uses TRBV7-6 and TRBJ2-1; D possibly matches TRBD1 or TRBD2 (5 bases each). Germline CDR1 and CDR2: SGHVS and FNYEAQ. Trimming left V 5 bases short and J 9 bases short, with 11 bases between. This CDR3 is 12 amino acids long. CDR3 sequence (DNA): TGTGCCAGCAGCCAGCATGGGACTGAGCAGTTCTTC. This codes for CASSQHGTEQFF.

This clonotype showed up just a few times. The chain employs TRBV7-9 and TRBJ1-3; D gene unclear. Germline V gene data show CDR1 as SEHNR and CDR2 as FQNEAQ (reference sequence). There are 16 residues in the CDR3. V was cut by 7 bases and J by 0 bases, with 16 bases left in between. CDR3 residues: CASNLSSRPSGNTIYF. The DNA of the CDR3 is TGTGCCAGCAACTTGAGCAGCCGACCCTCTGGAAACACCATATATTTT.

Here the CDR3 reads CASSLRAKNIQYF. The CDR3 nucleotides read TGTGCCAGCAGCCTACGCGCCAAAAACATTCAGTACTTC. This chain joins TRBV5-6 and TRBJ2-4; no definite D call. Germline loops: CDR1 SGHDT, CDR2 YYEEEE. V lost 4 bases and J lost 1, with 6 bases in between. CDR3 length equals 13 residues.

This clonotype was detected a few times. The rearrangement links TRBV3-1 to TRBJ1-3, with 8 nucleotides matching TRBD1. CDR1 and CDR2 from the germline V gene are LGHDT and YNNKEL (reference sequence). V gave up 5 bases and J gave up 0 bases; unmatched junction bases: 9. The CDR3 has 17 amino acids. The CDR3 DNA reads TGTGCCAGCAGCGGGGGACAGGTGAAAAGCTCTGGAAACACCATATATTTT. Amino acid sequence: CASSGGQVKSSGNTIYF.